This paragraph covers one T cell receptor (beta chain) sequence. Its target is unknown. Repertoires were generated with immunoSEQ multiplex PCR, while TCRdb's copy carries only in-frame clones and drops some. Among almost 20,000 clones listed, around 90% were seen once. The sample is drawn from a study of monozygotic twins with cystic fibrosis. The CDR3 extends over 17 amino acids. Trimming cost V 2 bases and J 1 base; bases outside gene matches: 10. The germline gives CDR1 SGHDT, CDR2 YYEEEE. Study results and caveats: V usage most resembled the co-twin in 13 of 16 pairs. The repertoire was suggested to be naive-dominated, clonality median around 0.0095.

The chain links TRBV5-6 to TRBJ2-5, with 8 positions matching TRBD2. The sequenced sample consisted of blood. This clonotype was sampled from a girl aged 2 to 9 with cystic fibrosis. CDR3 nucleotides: TGTGCCAGCAGCTTAGGAAGAGCGGGGGTACTCCAAGAGACCCAGTACTTC. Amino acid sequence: CASSLGRAGVLQETQYF. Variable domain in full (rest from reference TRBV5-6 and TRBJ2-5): DAGVTQSPTHLIKTRGQQVTLRCSPKSGHDTVSWYQQALGQGPQFIFQYYEEEERQRGNFPDRFSGHQFPNYSSELNVNALLLGDSALYLCASSLGRAGVLQETQYFGPGTRLLVL.